This TCR beta chain was recovered during a study of T cell repertoires in cytomegalovirus infection (dated by TCRdb to the late 2010s). With respect to the entire study: The peptide stimulations were aimed at well-studied HLA-B-restricted epitopes as well as recently identified HLA-C-restricted CMV epitopes, whose presentation resists viral immunomodulation. Donor HLA type was relevant to the analysis, because carriage of CMV infection together with the matching HLA type was indicated by public TCR beta signatures. Study-level results and caveats: The ex vivo response was dominated by HLA-C-restricted CMV-specific TCR beta clonotypes, which also provided the single most frequent clonotype in two of eight donors. In both this cohort and an independent roughly 350-donor cohort, the cumulative frequency of public TCR beta family members distinguished carriers of CMV infection plus the relevant HLA type.

The sample was run on an Illumina HiSeq 1500. TCRdb ran its own pipeline on the public reads, namely fastp trimming at Q25 and MiXCR clone calling, and kept in-frame beta chains. Duplicate CDR3 protein sequences are folded into a single record with the most common DNA and genes. The sample yields fewer than 850,000 distinct CDR3 sequences; under 35% were counted once. The ten largest clones take up less than 15% of the sample. V is shortened by 4 bases, J by 4 bases, and the region joining them spans 16 bases. From cysteine to phenylalanine, the CDR3 is 15 amino acids long. Only CDR3 DNA remains: 45 bases, in frame from the first base. The intended sense of this specimen's treatment or condition label: in vitro stimulation with specific CMV peptide epitopes to enrich CMV-specific T cells. As to this clonotype: Its antigen is not yet known. No base-level quality is on record; no much larger clone is a single base apart.

The V gene is TRBV12-3 or TRBV12-4 and the J gene is TRBJ1-1; TRBD1 is a possible D gene, resting on 5 matching bases. Source: cultured CD8+ T cells from PBMCs, taken from culture after CMV antigen stimulation. The receptor was derived from a human donor in good health (CMV status not recorded). Some clones in this sample may be carry-over from other donors' samples. The DNA reads TGTGCCAGCAGTTCTTCAAGGTCAGGGTCCACTGAAGCTTTCTTT. The resulting protein is CASSSSRSGSTEAFF.